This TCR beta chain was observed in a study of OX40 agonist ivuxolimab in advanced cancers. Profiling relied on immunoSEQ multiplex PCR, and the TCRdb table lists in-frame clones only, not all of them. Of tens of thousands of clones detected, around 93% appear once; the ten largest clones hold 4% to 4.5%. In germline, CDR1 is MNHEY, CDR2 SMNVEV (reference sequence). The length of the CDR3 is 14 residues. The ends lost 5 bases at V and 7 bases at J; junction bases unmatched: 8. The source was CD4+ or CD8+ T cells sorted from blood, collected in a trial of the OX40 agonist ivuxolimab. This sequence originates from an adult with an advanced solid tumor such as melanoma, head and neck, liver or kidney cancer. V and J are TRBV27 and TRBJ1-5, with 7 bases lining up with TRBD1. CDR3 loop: CASSPTGDPQPQHF. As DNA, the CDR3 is TGTGCCAGCAGTCCTACAGGGGATCCCCAGCCCCAGCATTTT.